Listed here are 14 T cell receptor beta chains from one sample, sequenced in a study of cytomegalovirus exposure and HLA in healthy donors. A multiplex PCR was run with 60 Vbeta primers and 13 Jbeta primers. Assay: immunoSEQ multiplex PCR; the TCRdb copy retains only in-frame clones and omits some. The sample has about 160,000 clones, about 88% seen once. The material sequenced was PBMCs. Every receptor here comes from a man aged 18 to 35 in good health and CMV-seropositive.

This chain joins TRBV28 and TRBJ1-2; possible D gene TRBD1, 6 bases. Germline CDR1 is MDHEN and CDR2 is SYDVKM. Between the trimmed V and J ends, which lost 5 bases and 4 bases, there was a span of 17 bases. This CDR3 has 15 amino acids. The CDR3 loop is CASSLPGVGSYGYTF. The DNA for the CDR3 is TGTGCCAGCAGTCTCCCAGGGGTGGGGAGCTATGGCTACACCTTC.

This clone has more than one count but fewer than ten. The genes are TRBV10-3 and TRBJ1-5; no reliable D call. CDR1 and CDR2 (germline): ENHRY, SYGVKD. V shed 3 bases and J shed 5 bases, with 5 bases lying between them. CDR3 length: 12 amino acids. The CDR3 reads CAISDRDQPQHF. CDR3 DNA: TGTGCCATCAGTGATCGGGATCAGCCCCAGCATTTT.

This chain uses TRBV28 with TRBJ1-1; D unresolved. The CDR3 covers 14 residues. Looked up from germline, CDR1 is MDHEN and CDR2 is SYDVKM. With 7 bases removed from V and 11 bases from J, the gap between germline ends came to 23 bases. This CDR3 reads CASTTYEGRVCAFF. CDR3 nucleotide sequence: TGTGCCAGCACTACATACGAGGGTAGAGTATGTGCTTTCTTT.

CDR3 sequence: CASSLGTNRETQYF. CDR3 sequence (DNA): TGCGCCAGCAGCTTGGGGACAAACCGGGAGACCCAGTACTTC. The chain joins TRBV5-1 to TRBJ2-5; tentative D call: TRBD1 (5 bases). Germline V CDR1 and CDR2: SGHRS, YFSETQ. V shed 0 bases and J shed 5 bases, with 11 bases lying between them. The CDR3 runs 14 residues.

V and J are TRBV19 and TRBJ2-1, with 14 bases fitting TRBD2. Germline V gene data show CDR1 as LNHDA and CDR2 as SQIVND (reference sequence). Germline trimming cut 7 bases from V and 4 bases from J; bases unmatched to any gene: 3. The CDR3 totals 15 residues. The CDR3 DNA reads as TGTGCCAGTAAAGGGACTAGCGGGAGATACAATGAGCAGTTCTTC. It translates to CASKGTSGRYNEQFF.

V gene TRBV6-1 combines with J gene TRBJ2-4; tentative D call: TRBD1 (5 bases). This CDR3 region has 13 residues. CDR1 MNHNS and CDR2 SASEGT come from the germline V gene. Trimming pared 8 bases from V and 12 bases from J, leaving 20 bases between. The CDR3 here is CASLDNPNPSQYF. CDR3 bases: TGTGCCAGCTTGGACAACCCCAATCCCAGTCAGTACTTC.

V is TRBV2 and J is TRBJ2-3; 14 nucleotides match TRBD2. V was clipped by 6 bases and J by 3 bases; unmatched bases: 8. The CDR3 loop spans 17 amino acids. Per the germline V gene, CDR1 is SNHLY and CDR2 is FYNNEI. The CDR3 nucleotides read TGTGCCAGCAGCGTCGGACTAGCGGGGGGCTTGACAGATACGCAGTATTTT. This sequence encodes CASSVGLAGGLTDTQYF.

This clone was seen a single time. V gene TRBV7-9 combines with J gene TRBJ2-5; 12 nucleotides match TRBD1. The CDR3 runs to 15 residues. V shed 4 bases, J shed 4 bases, and the junction held 4 bases outside the gene matches. The germline CDR1 and CDR2 sequences are SEHNR and FQNEAQ (reference sequence). This CDR3 is CASSSPGQGAETQYF. The CDR3 coding sequence is TGTGCCAGCAGCTCCCCGGGACAGGGGGCAGAGACCCAGTACTTC.

This sequence joins TRBV7-9 and TRBJ2-5, with 7 bases lining up with TRBD1. From germline, CDR1 is SEHNR and CDR2 FQNEAQ (reference sequence). V was pared by 3 bases and J by 4 bases, with 8 bases of the junction left unmatched. The CDR3 spans 15 residues. DNA for the CDR3: TGTGCCAGCAGCTTCGGACGACAGGGACGAGAGACCCAGTACTTC. It codes for CASSFGRQGRETQYF.

The rearrangement joins TRBV10-3 to TRBJ2-1, with 9 bases identical to TRBD2. CDR1 ENHRY and CDR2 SYGVKD come from the germline V gene. The CDR3 spans 17 residues. Trimming cost V 2 bases and J 3 bases; bases outside gene matches: 8. The CDR3 DNA sequence: TGTGCCATCAGTGAGGGCTCGACTAGCGGCTACTACAATGAGCAGTTCTTC. Translation gives CAISEGSTSGYYNEQFF.

Comment on this clone: Other DNA sequences within the sample encode an identical CDR3. The chain recombines TRBV6-6 with TRBJ1-5; no clear D. CDR3 size: 11 residues. Germline V gives CDR1 MNHNY, CDR2 SVGAGI (reference sequence). The V end was cut by 6 bases, the J end by 5 bases, with 5 bases between. The CDR3 coding sequence is TGTGCCAGCAGCCGAGATCAGCCCCAGCATTTT. Translation: CASSRDQPQHF.

The V call is TRBV19, the J call TRBJ2-5, with 8 positions matching TRBD2. The end of the DNA is better explained by TRBJ2-7, so the J call may be wrong. This CDR3 has 13 residues. Germline values: CDR1 LNHDA, CDR2 SQIVND (reference sequence). CDR3 sequence: CASSIGLAREQYF. In nucleotides, the CDR3 is TGTGCCAGTAGTATAGGACTAGCGCGCGAGCAGTACTTC.

The V and J genes are TRBV6-6 and TRBJ1-1; D unclear. Trimming shortened V by 7 bases and J by 8 bases, and 14 bases separated the two germline ends. The CDR3 is 12 residues long. Looked up from germline, CDR1 is MNHNY and CDR2 is SVGAGI (reference sequence). CDR3: CASTERGDEAFF. The CDR3 DNA sequence: TGTGCCAGCACCGAAAGAGGTGACGAAGCTTTCTTT.

This sequence joins TRBV7-3 and TRBJ2-2, with a tentative D call TRBD1 (5 bases). Germline loops: CDR1 SGHTA, CDR2 FQGTGA. With 2 bases removed from V and 3 bases from J, the gap between germline ends came to 13 bases. The CDR3 has 16 amino acids. This CDR3 reads CASSLGPQGYTGELFF. The DNA of the CDR3 is TGTGCCAGCAGCTTAGGTCCCCAGGGTTACACCGGGGAGCTGTTTTTT. Full variable domain (remainder filled in from reference TRBV7-3 and TRBJ2-2): GAGVSQTPSNKVTEKGKYVELRCDPISGHTALYWYRQSLGQGPEFLIYFQGTGAADDSGLPNDRFFAVRPEGSVSTLKIQRTERGDSAVYLCASSLGPQGYTGELFFGEGSRLTVL.